Given below is one T cell receptor beta chain in context. Its antigen is still unknown. These data originate in a study of OX40 agonist ivuxolimab in advanced cancers. Background on the study: Patients with prior anti-PD-1, anti-PD-L1 or anti-CTLA-4 therapy were eligible; about 41% had some. Study results and caveats: Low normalized clonal expansion also occurred in some nonresponding patients. Expanded clones were, on average, more numerous among CD8+ T cells than CD4+.

Germline assignment: CDR1 SGDLS and CDR2 YYNGEE. Trimming removed 0 bases at V and 5 bases at J, with 15 bases between. CDR3 length: 16 amino acids. Sequenced by immunoSEQ multiplex PCR; TCRdb stores in-frame clones only, minus some. This table holds around 35,000 clones, roughly three quarters found once. This receptor was obtained from an adult with an advanced solid tumor such as melanoma, head and neck, liver or kidney cancer. Sequencing was performed on CD4+ or CD8+ T cells sorted from blood, taken in a trial of the OX40 agonist ivuxolimab. V gene TRBV9 combines with J gene TRBJ2-1; D tentatively fits TRBD1 or TRBD2 (6 bases each). Here the CDR3 reads CASSVVWGASHNEQFF. CDR3 DNA: TGTGCCAGCAGCGTAGTCTGGGGGGCCAGCCACAATGAGCAGTTCTTC.